The source of this T cell receptor beta chain is a study of blood T cell repertoires in COVID-19. The data were produced by immunoSEQ multiplex PCR, yet TCRdb's version contains in-frame clones alone and is incomplete. In the table there are 200,000 to 250,000 clones, 87% of which are singletons. Adults between about 18 and 95 years of age took part from about two dozen US areas. From germline, CDR1 is LNHDA and CDR2 SQIVND (reference sequence). With 4 bases removed from V and 0 bases from J, the gap between germline ends came to 9 bases. The CDR3 extends over 14 amino acids. Sequencing was performed on PBMCs or T cells enriched from blood (not recorded which). The receptor comes from a man under 40 who had recovered from COVID-19. The chain employs TRBV19 and TRBJ1-2, with D perhaps matching TRBD1 (5 bases). The CDR3 is CASSSRATNYGYTF. As DNA, the CDR3 is TGTGCCAGTAGTAGCAGGGCAACTAACTATGGCTACACCTTC.